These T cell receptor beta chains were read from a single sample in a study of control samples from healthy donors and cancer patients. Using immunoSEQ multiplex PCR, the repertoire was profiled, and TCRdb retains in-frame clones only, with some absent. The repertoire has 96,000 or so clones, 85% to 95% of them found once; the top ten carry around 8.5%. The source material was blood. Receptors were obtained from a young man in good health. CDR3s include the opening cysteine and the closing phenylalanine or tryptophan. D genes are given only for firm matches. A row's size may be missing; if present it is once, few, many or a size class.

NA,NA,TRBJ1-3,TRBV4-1,TGCGCCAGCAGCCAGGTGGGGCAGGGTTTCTCTGGAAACACCATATATTTT,CASSQVGQGFSGNTIYF
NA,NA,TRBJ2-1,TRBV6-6,TGTGCCAGCAGTCACGAATTTAATGAGCAGTTCTTC,CASSHEFNEQFF
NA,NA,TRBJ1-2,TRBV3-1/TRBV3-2,TGTGCCAGCAGCGGGGGGTTCGGCTATGGCTACACCTTC,CASSGGFGYGYTF
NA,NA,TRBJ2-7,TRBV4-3,TGCGCCAGCAGCCAAAGCCACCGGGACGGAACCTACGAGCAGTACTTC,CASSQSHRDGTYEQYF
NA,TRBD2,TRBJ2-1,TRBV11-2,TGTGCCAGCAGCTTATGGGCTAGCGGGGTTAACAATGAGCAGTTCTTC,CASSLWASGVNNEQFF
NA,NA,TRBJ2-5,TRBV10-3,TGTGCCATCAGTGAGGACAGGCAAGAGACCCAGTACTTC,CAISEDRQETQYF
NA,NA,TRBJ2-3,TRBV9,TGTGCCAGCAGCGTACTAGAAACAGATACGCAGTATTTT,CASSVLETDTQYF
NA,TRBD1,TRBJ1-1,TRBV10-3,TGTGCCACGAAGCCTTGGGACAGAACTATGAACACTGAAGCTTTCTTT,CATKPWDRTMNTEAFF
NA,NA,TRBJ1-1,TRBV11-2,TGTGCCAGCAGCTTTGCGAACACTGAAGCTTTCTTT,CASSFANTEAFF
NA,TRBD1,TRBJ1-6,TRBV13,TGTGCCAGCAGCTCTCCGGACAGGGATAGTGGTTCACCCCTCCACTTT,CASSSPDRDSGSPLHF
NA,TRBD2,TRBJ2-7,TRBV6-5,TGTGCCAGCACTCCGACGGGGGGCTCCTACGAGCAGTACTTC,CASTPTGGSYEQYF
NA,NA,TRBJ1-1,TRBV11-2,TGTGCCAGCAGCTCGATAACTGAAGCTTTCTTT,CASSSITEAFF
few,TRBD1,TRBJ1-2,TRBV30,TGTGCCTGGAGTCAGGGACAGAGCTATGGCTACACCTTC,CAWSQGQSYGYTF
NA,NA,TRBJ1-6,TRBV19,TGTGCCAGTAGTTATGGGGAAAATTCACCCCTCCACTTT,CASSYGENSPLHF
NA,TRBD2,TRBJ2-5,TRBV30,TGTGCCTGGATGGGAGGGAAAGGGGAGACCCAGTACTTC,CAWMGGKGETQYF
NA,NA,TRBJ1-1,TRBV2,TGTGCCAGCAGTGAAGCATCGGGACCGAACTTTGAAGCTTTCTTT,CASSEASGPNFEAFF
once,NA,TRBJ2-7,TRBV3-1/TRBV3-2,TGTGCCAGCAGCCCGCCGTCCTCCTACGAGCAGTACTTC,CASSPPSSYEQYF
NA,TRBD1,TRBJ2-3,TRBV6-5,TGTGCCGCGAGGGGGCATGGCACAGATACGCAGTATTTT,CAARGHGTDTQYF
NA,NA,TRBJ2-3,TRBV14,TGTGCCAGCAGCCCCCTTGGGGTATCTATAGATACGCAGTATTTT,CASSPLGVSIDTQYF
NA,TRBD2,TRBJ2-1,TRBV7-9,TGTGCCAGCAGTTTCGGACCTGCGGGGGGACCCTACAATGAGCAGTTCTTC,CASSFGPAGGPYNEQFF
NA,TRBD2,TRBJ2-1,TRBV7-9,TGTGCCAGCAGCAGACTAGCGGGGAGATATGAGCAGTTCTTC,CASSRLAGRYEQFF
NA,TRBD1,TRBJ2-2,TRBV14,TGTGCCAGCAGCCCAACGGACAGGGTCCTCCCCACCGGGGAGCTGTTTTTT,CASSPTDRVLPTGELFF
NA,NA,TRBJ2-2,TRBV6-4,TGTGCCAGCAGTGAAGGGACCTACACCGGGGAGCTGTTTTTT,CASSEGTYTGELFF
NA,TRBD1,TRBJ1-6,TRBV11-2,TGTGCCAGCAGCTTAGGAGGGACAGGGGATTCACCCCTCCACTTT,CASSLGGTGDSPLHF
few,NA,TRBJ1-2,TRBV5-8,TGTGCCAGCAGCCGGAATACAGGAGACTATGGCTACACCTTC,CASSRNTGDYGYTF
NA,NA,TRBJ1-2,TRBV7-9,TGTGCCAGCCGTGATTTGTTTGGGGGCTACACCTTC,CASRDLFGGYTF
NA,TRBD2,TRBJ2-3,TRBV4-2,TGTGCCAGCAGCCAAGGGGCGACTAGCGGGGGACTTGCAAGCACAGATACGCAGTATTTT,CASSQGATSGGLASTDTQYF
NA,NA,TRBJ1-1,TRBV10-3,TGTGCCATCTCGGACGGGGTCACTGAAGCTTTCTTT,CAISDGVTEAFF
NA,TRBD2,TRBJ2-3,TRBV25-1,TGTGCCAGCAGACCCCCCGCGGGAGCCACAGATACGCAGTATTTT,CASRPPAGATDTQYF
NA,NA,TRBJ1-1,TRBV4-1,TGCGCCAGCAGCAGGCAGGGAGGCACTGAAGCTTTCTTT,CASSRQGGTEAFF
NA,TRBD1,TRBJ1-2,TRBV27,TGTGCCAGCAGTGACTCAGGGGGGGGCTACACCTTC,CASSDSGGGYTF
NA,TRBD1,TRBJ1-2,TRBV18,TGTGCCAGCTCACCCAGGACAGGGTCAGAAAACTATGGCTACACCTTC,CASSPRTGSENYGYTF
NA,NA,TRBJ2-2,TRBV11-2,TGTGCCAGCAGCCCCATGACTAGGGGGGAGCTGTTTTTT,CASSPMTRGELFF
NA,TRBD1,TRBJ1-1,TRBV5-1,TGCGCCAGCAGTCGAAGCGGACAGGAGCCGAACACTGAAGCTTTCTTT,CASSRSGQEPNTEAFF
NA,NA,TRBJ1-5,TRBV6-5,TGTGCCAGCAGTAGAAGGAGATCTAGCAATCAGCCCCAGCATTTT,CASSRRRSSNQPQHF
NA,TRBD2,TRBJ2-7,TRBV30,TGTGCCTGGAGTGCCCTGGGACTAGCGTACTCCTACGAGCAGTACTTC,CAWSALGLAYSYEQYF
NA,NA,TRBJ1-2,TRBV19,TGTGCCAGTAGTATGACAGCTAGTCGAGCTGACTATGGCTACACCTTC,CASSMTASRADYGYTF
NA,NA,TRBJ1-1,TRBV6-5,TGTGCCTCTACCGGGGGCCGGGACACTGAAGCTTTCTTT,CASTGGRDTEAFF
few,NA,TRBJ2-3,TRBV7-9,TGTGCCAGCAGCTTATCACGGGGCCCTACAGATACGCAGTATTTT,CASSLSRGPTDTQYF
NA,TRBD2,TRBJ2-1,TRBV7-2,TGTGCCAGCAGCTTACAATGGGCTAGCGGGTACAATGAGCAGTTCTTC,CASSLQWASGYNEQFF
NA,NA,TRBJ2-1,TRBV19,TGTGCCAGTAGTAAGGGCCAACTCGGTTGGGGGGACTCCTACAATGAGCAGTTCTTC,CASSKGQLGWGDSYNEQFF
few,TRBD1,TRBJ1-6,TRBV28,TGTGCCAGCCTTAGACAGGGTGGGCTTCCCCTCCACTTT,CASLRQGGLPLHF
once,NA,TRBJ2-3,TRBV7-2,TGTGCCAGCAGTATCCAGAGCACAGATACGCAGTATTTT,CASSIQSTDTQYF
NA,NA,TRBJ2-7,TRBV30,TGTGCCTGGAGTCTGGGGGTCGAGCAGTACTTC,CAWSLGVEQYF
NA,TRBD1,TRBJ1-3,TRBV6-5,TGTGCCAGCAATCCGACAGGGGATGGTGGCGGCACCATATATTTT,CASNPTGDGGGTIYF
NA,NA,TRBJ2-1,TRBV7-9,TGTGCCAGCAGCTCCGCCGTGGGGCGGGGCAATGAGCAGTTCTTC,CASSSAVGRGNEQFF
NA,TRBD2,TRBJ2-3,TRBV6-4,TGTGCCAGCAGTGACTCCGCTAGCGGGAGCACAGATACGCAGTATTTT,CASSDSASGSTDTQYF
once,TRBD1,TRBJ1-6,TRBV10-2,TGCGCCAGCAGTGAGTCGGGGACAGGGGGTGGGTCACCCCTCCACTTT,CASSESGTGGGSPLHF
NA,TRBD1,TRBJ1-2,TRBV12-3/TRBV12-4,TGTGCCAGCAGTGAGGGACAGCCCACGGGCTACACCTTC,CASSEGQPTGYTF
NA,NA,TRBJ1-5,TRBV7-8,TGTGCCAGCAGCTTACCACCTCAGGTGGACAGCCCGAATCAGCCCCAGCATTTT,CASSLPPQVDSPNQPQHF
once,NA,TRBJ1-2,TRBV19,TGTGCCAGTGGAGATAGCCCCATTTATGGCTACACCTTC,CASGDSPIYGYTF
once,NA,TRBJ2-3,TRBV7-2,TGTGCCAGCAGCTTCTCACAACCGACAGATACGCAGTATTTT,CASSFSQPTDTQYF
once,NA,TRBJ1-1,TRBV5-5,TGTGCCAGCAGCTTGGGGCGAGTTTTCTCGAACACTGAAGCTTTCTTT,CASSLGRVFSNTEAFF
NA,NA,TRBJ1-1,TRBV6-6,TGTGCCAGCAGTTACCTGGGGGGGGTTTGGGACACTGAAGCTTTCTTT,CASSYLGGVWDTEAFF
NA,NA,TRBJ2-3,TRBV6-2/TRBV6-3,TGTGCCAGCAGCTTTAATGAGGCAGATACGCAGTATTTT,CASSFNEADTQYF
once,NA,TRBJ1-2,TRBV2,TGTGCCAGCAGTGTACTAAATGGCTACACCTTC,CASSVLNGYTF
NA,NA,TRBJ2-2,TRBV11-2,TGTGCCAGCAGCTTAACGGGTAACGGGGAGCTGTTTTTT,CASSLTGNGELFF
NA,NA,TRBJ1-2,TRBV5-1,TGCGCCAGCAGCTTGCGACAGGCGAGCTATGGCTACACCTTC,CASSLRQASYGYTF
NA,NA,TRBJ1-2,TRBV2,TGTGCCCGGAACCGGGGTCGGAGTACGAACTATGGCTACACCTTC,CARNRGRSTNYGYTF
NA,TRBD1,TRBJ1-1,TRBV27,TGTGCCAGCAGTTTATCTGGAGGGGGCAGCGGCACTGAAGCTTTCTTT,CASSLSGGGSGTEAFF